These 23 T cell receptor beta chains were all obtained from the same sample, sequenced in a study of blood T cells in healthy people across ages. For the second PCR, which ran for roughly 7 to 11 cycles, a sample-barcoded 5' primer and a J-beta primer mix were used. MiXCR, run by TCRdb on the 5' RACE reads, gives a single entry per CDR3 protein. Of about 1.1 million distinct CDR3 sequences in the sample, around two fifths were seen once. Source material: blood. The origin of the receptors is a man aged 18 to 30 in good health.

The CDR3 coding sequence is TGTGCCAGCAGTGAAGGTGGGACAGGTCTACACGAGCAGTACTTC. Translating it yields CASSEGGTGLHEQYF. The rearrangement joins TRBV6-1 to TRBJ2-4; 8 nucleotides match TRBD1. Judging by the DNA end, TRBJ2-7 fits better; the J call may be wrong. The CDR3 runs to 15 residues. The germline V gene encodes CDR1 MNHNS and CDR2 SASEGT.

This sequence joins TRBV24-1 and TRBJ1-6; 9 nucleotides line up with TRBD1. The CDR3 totals 14 residues. J gave up 9 bases and V 7 bases, and 6 bases lay outside the gene matches. CDR1 KGHDR and CDR2 SFDVKD come from the germline V gene. As DNA, the CDR3 is TGTGCCACCAGCGATGGACAGGGGAGTTCACCCCTCCACTTT. It yields the protein CATSDGQGSSPLHF.

This clonotype was counted between two and nine times. The chain employs TRBV9 and TRBJ2-1; D is unclear. CDR3 size: 14 residues. Trimming removed 0 bases from V and 7 bases from J, with 11 bases in between. Looked up from germline, CDR1 is SGDLS and CDR2 is YYNGEE. CDR3 in amino acids: CASSVAAGGNEQFF. CDR3 DNA sequence: TGTGCCAGCAGCGTAGCGGCAGGCGGTAATGAGCAGTTCTTC.

The chain is built from TRBV6-5 and TRBJ1-4, with 8 bases fitting TRBD1. Germline lookup yields CDR1 MNHEY and CDR2 SVGAGI. The CDR3 has 14 residues. V lost 6 bases to trimming and J lost 7 bases; unmatched junction nucleotides: 7. Written as DNA, the CDR3 is TGTGCCAGCAGGGCCGGGACAGGAGTTGAAAAACTGTTTTTT. Its translation is CASRAGTGVEKLFF.

V usage is TRBV7-3 and J usage is TRBJ2-7; D is unresolved. Looked up from germline, CDR1 is SGHTA and CDR2 is FQGTGA. CDR3 length: 13 amino acids. The germline V and J ends were trimmed by 1 base and 12 bases, with 16 bases remaining between them. As DNA, the CDR3 is TGTGCCAGCAGCTTAATTTCCGGATTGACCCGGTACTTC. It yields the protein CASSLISGLTRYF.

The CDR3: CASSRGTAYYGYTF. The CDR3 nucleotides are TGTGCCAGCAGTAGGGGGACGGCCTACTATGGCTACACCTTC. The chain carries TRBV27 and TRBJ1-2; a possible D gene is TRBD1 (6 bases). This CDR3 comprises 14 residues. The V and J ends lost 5 bases and 3 bases respectively, with 13 bases between them. Germline loops: CDR1 MNHEY, CDR2 SMNVEV (reference sequence).

About this clonotype itself: Compared with germline, one end of the junction differs, possibly owing to a read error. The chain is built from TRBV7-2 and TRBJ1-1; no firm D call. This CDR3 has 12 residues. The germline gives CDR1 SGHTA, CDR2 FQGNSA. CDR3 sequence reads: CASSLYNTEVFF. CDR3 coding DNA: TGTGCCAGCAGCTTGTATAACACTGAAGTTTTCTTT.

On this clonotype: Being one base from a much bigger clone, this may be a read error. V usage is TRBV20-1 and J usage is TRBJ1-2; 8 nucleotides agree with TRBD1. CDR1 is DFQATT and CDR2 is SNEGSKA in the germline V gene (reference sequence). The CDR3 is 11 amino acids. The CDR3, as DNA: TGCGGTGCTGGCGGACAGGGCCTCTACACCTTC. Translated: CGAGGQGLYTF.

The chain employs TRBV11-2 and TRBJ1-6; a weak D match, TRBD1 (6 bases). Germline CDR1 and CDR2: SGHAT and FQNNGV. The CDR3 contains 15 residues. V lost 8 bases and J 10 bases, leaving 21 bases between the germline ends. This CDR3 reads CASGYSTGAESPLHF. The CDR3 DNA follows: TGTGCCAGCGGCTATTCGACGGGGGCTGAATCACCCCTCCACTTT. Based on the CDR3 plus reference TRBV11-2 and TRBJ1-6, the full variable domain is EAGVAQSPRYKIIEKRQSVAFWCNPISGHATLYWYQQILGQGPKLLIQFQNNGVVDDSQLPKDRFSAERLKGVDSTLKIQPAKLEDSAVYLCASGYSTGAESPLHFGNGTRLTVT.

V gene TRBV5-5 combines with J gene TRBJ1-1; D is undetermined. The germline V gene has CDR1 SGHKS and CDR2 YYEKEE (reference sequence). The CDR3 consists of 13 residues. V was pared by 2 bases and J by 1 base, with 6 bases between. The CDR3 DNA sequence: TGTGCCAGCAGCTTTGGCTCGAACACTGAAGCTTTCTTT. Translated: CASSFGSNTEAFF.

The rearrangement joins TRBV28 to TRBJ2-5; a possible D gene is TRBD1 (5 bases). From germline, CDR1 is MDHEN and CDR2 SYDVKM. Trimming took off 4 bases at V and 5 bases at J, with 14 bases between the two ends. This CDR3 is built from 14 residues. The DNA of the CDR3 is TGTGCCAGCAGTTGGGGCAGGGCAACGGAGACCCAGTACTTC. Translated, it gives CASSWGRATETQYF.

This clonotype was counted between two and nine times. The V gene is TRBV9, the J gene TRBJ1-2; possibly TRBD1 for D (5 bases). The CDR3 consists of 14 residues. Trimming pared 2 bases from V and 4 bases from J, leaving 12 bases between. CDR1 is SGDLS, CDR2 YYNGEE, per germline. CDR3 in amino acids: CASSVGRGTYGYTF. The CDR3 nucleotides read TGTGCCAGCAGCGTGGGACGCGGGACCTATGGCTACACCTTC.

The chain uses TRBV28 and TRBJ1-2; maybe TRBD1 (5 bases). The germline CDR1 and CDR2 sequences are MDHEN and SYDVKM. CDR3 length: 14 residues. Trimming pared 3 bases from V and 5 bases from J, leaving 13 bases between. The DNA for the CDR3 is TGTGCCAGCAGTTTGGGGCCCAGAAGGTATGGCTACACCTTC. The encoded protein is CASSLGPRRYGYTF.

The chain links TRBV12-3 or TRBV12-4 to TRBJ1-1; D gene uncertain. This CDR3 region has 16 residues. V lost 3 bases and J 1 base, leaving 15 bases between the germline ends. The CDR3 here is CASSLFPPGANTEAFF. In nucleotides, the CDR3 is TGTGCCAGCAGTTTGTTTCCCCCAGGAGCGAACACTGAAGCTTTCTTT.

In this sample, this clonotype turned up a few times. J is TRBJ2-5 and V is TRBV5-1, with D unresolved. This CDR3 contains 14 residues. Germline V gene sequence: CDR1 SGHRS, CDR2 YFSETQ. Trimming shortened V by 1 base and J by 2 bases, and 9 bases separated the two germline ends. The CDR3 loop reads CASSLSSPQETQYF. The CDR3 DNA reads as TGCGCCAGCAGCTTGAGCAGTCCTCAAGAGACCCAGTACTTC.

This clonotype was observed a single time. The V gene is TRBV7-2, the J gene TRBJ2-5, with D unclear. CDR3 size: 13 residues. Germline V gene sequence: CDR1 SGHTA, CDR2 FQGNSA. Trimming took off 4 bases at V and 2 bases at J, with 8 bases between the two ends. CDR3 sequence (DNA): TGTGCCAGCAGCTCCCCCATTCAAGAGACCCAGTACTTC. Its translation is CASSSPIQETQYF.

This clonotype was counted between two and nine times. The chain employs TRBV30 and TRBJ2-3; the match to TRBD1 covers 8 bases. Trimming removed 3 bases from V and 3 bases from J; junction bases left unmatched: 8. Germline V gives CDR1 GTSNPN, CDR2 SVGIG (reference sequence). This CDR3 has 15 amino acids. CDR3 DNA sequence: TGTGCCTGGAGCAAGACAGGGGTCGGGACAGATACGCAGTATTTT. Protein product: CAWSKTGVGTDTQYF.

A few counts support this clonotype. The J gene is TRBJ1-1, the V gene TRBV7-2; a possible D gene is TRBD1 (6 bases). The CDR3 extends over 13 amino acids. The V gene's germline CDR1 is SGHTA and CDR2 FQGNSA. The V gene lost 6 bases and the J gene lost 0 bases, with 8 bases spanning the gap. CDR3: CASRQGVNTEAFF. The CDR3 coding sequence is TGTGCCAGCAGACAGGGCGTGAACACTGAAGCTTTCTTT.

This clonotype was observed a few times. The chain has TRBV6-1 and TRBJ1-4, with D maybe TRBD1 (5 bases). Trimming took off 2 bases at V and 7 bases at J, with 14 bases between the two ends. There are 15 residues in the CDR3. Germline V gene sequence: CDR1 MNHNS, CDR2 SASEGT. The CDR3 nucleotides are TGTGCCAGCAGTGAACTCGGAGGGGCAGGTGAAAAACTGTTTTTT. This codes for CASSELGGAGEKLFF.

This chain connects TRBV27 to TRBJ2-2; D unclear. This CDR3 is 14 amino acids long. CDR1 MNHEY and CDR2 SMNVEV come from the germline V gene (reference sequence). V dropped 6 bases and J dropped 3 bases, with 11 bases sitting between them. The chain's CDR3 is CASSPVGYTGELFF. CDR3 bases: TGTGCCAGCAGCCCTGTAGGGTACACCGGGGAGCTGTTTTTT.

The CDR3 DNA sequence: TGTGCCAGCAGTGACTCTCTACTCACGGATACGCAGTATTTT. It codes for CASSDSLLTDTQYF. The rearrangement uses TRBV25-1 and TRBJ2-3; D remains ambiguous. Germline assignment: CDR1 MGHDK and CDR2 SYGVNS. Deletions cut 3 bases from V and 6 bases from J, with 13 bases between. CDR3 length: 14 residues.

This clonotype was observed many times. V gene TRBV7-2 combines with J gene TRBJ2-3; 9 positions match TRBD1. CDR1 and CDR2 (germline): SGHTA, FQGNSA. CDR3 length equals 15 residues. Unmatched junction bases numbered 4, after V lost 2 bases and J lost 4 bases. This chain's CDR3 is CASSLRQGGPDTQYF. CDR3 nucleotide sequence: TGTGCCAGCAGCTTAAGACAGGGGGGCCCAGATACGCAGTATTTT.

V gene TRBV18 combines with J gene TRBJ2-1; perhaps D is TRBD1 or TRBD2 (5 bases each). The CDR3 spans 14 residues. Germline V gives CDR1 KGHSH, CDR2 LQKENI. Trimming shortened V by 3 bases and J by 8 bases, and 14 bases separated the two germline ends. This CDR3 is CASSPQGRKDEQFF. DNA of the CDR3: TGTGCCAGCTCACCCCAGGGACGGAAGGATGAGCAGTTCTTC.